The 27 T cell receptor beta chains given below trace back to one sample, sequenced in a study of T-cell memory formation after mild COVID-19. Via MiXCR, TCRdb re-called the 5' RACE reads, giving one row per CDR3 protein. Here the sample spans hundreds of thousands of distinct CDR3 sequences, about a fifth being singletons. Sequences were obtained from PBMCs or a T cell subset sorted from them (not recorded which). The source of these receptors is an adult woman who had mild COVID-19 (a few samples of this study predate the infection). Cell type and time point are not known.

This clonotype has a handful of counts. The genes are TRBV12-3 or TRBV12-4 and TRBJ1-2; D uncertain. The CDR3 sequence is 12 residues long. Trimming took 3 bases from V and 2 from J, leaving 4 bases between them. The CDR3 sequence: CASSFGNYGYTF. In nucleotides, the CDR3 is TGTGCCAGCAGTTTTGGGAACTATGGCTACACCTTC.

This clonotype was seen a handful of times. The V gene is TRBV20-1, the J gene TRBJ2-1; 7 bases are a match to TRBD2. V lost 2 bases to trimming and J lost 5 bases; unmatched junction nucleotides: 6. CDR1 and CDR2 from the germline V gene are DFQATT and SNEGSKA (reference sequence). CDR3 length: 14 residues. CDR3 region: CSARKSRGDNEQFF. CDR3 sequence (DNA): TGCAGTGCTAGAAAATCTCGGGGGGACAATGAGCAGTTCTTC.

This clonotype was observed a handful of times. This rearrangement joins TRBV20-1 to TRBJ2-2; D might be TRBD1 (6 bases). Looked up from germline, CDR1 is DFQATT and CDR2 is SNEGSKA (reference sequence). The germline V and J ends were trimmed by 5 bases and 5 bases, with 15 bases remaining between them. CDR3 length equals 14 residues. CDR3 sequence (DNA): TGCAGTGCTGTAACGGGACACGGGACCGGGGAGCTGTTTTTT. Amino acid sequence: CSAVTGHGTGELFF.

This chain uses TRBV6-6 with TRBJ2-5; TRBD1 aligns across 9 bases. V trimming: 4 bases; J trimming: 3 bases; junction bases outside the gene matches: 6. This CDR3 contains 15 residues. Per germline, CDR1 MNHNY and CDR2 SVGAGI (reference sequence). CDR3 amino acids: CASSSQTGGKETQYF. Written as DNA, the CDR3 is TGTGCCAGCAGTTCCCAAACAGGGGGCAAAGAGACCCAGTACTTC.

V gene TRBV6-2 or TRBV6-3 combines with J gene TRBJ2-7, with 12 bases that match TRBD2. The CDR3 spans 14 residues. V shed 5 bases and J 3 bases; nucleotides not matched to a gene: 2. Germline CDR1 MNHEY, CDR2 SVGEGT. CDR3 protein: CASSGLAGNYEQYF. The CDR3 DNA reads TGTGCCAGCAGTGGACTAGCGGGAAACTACGAGCAGTACTTC.

This clonotype was found a few times. The rearrangement joins TRBV6-5 to TRBJ1-2; 9 positions match TRBD1. J lost 4 bases, V lost 0 bases, and 0 bases had no gene match. Germline CDR1 is MNHEY and CDR2 is SVGAGI. The CDR3 runs 14 residues. This CDR3 reads CASSYSDRGYGYTF. The CDR3 coding sequence is TGTGCCAGCAGTTACTCGGACAGGGGCTATGGCTACACCTTC.

This clonotype was seen once. The chain joins TRBV18 to TRBJ1-6; possible D gene TRBD1, 5 bases. Per the germline V gene, CDR1 is KGHSH and CDR2 is LQKENI. CDR3 length: 17 residues. V lost 6 bases, J lost 2 bases, and 17 bases lay in between. The DNA of the CDR3 is TGTGCCAGCTCCACCAGCGGGGGAGCAACCTATAATTCACCCCTCCACTTT. This sequence encodes CASSTSGGATYNSPLHF.

The rearrangement joins TRBV5-4 to TRBJ1-1, with D tentatively TRBD1 (6 bases). Germline V lookup: CDR1 SGHNT, CDR2 YYREEE (reference sequence). The CDR3 totals 15 residues. The germline V and J ends were trimmed by 4 bases and 1 base, with 14 bases remaining between them. For the CDR3, the DNA is TGTGCCAGCAGCGTTGGAGGGACACAGAACACTGAAGCTTTCTTT. Amino acid sequence: CASSVGGTQNTEAFF.

This clonotype has just a few counts. The chain recombines TRBV12-3 or TRBV12-4 with TRBJ2-1; TRBD1 matches 8 bases. V dropped 4 bases and J dropped 4; count of bases not matched to a gene: 6. The length of the CDR3 is 15 residues. CDR3 in DNA: TGTGCCAGCAGTTCCGCGGGACAGGCATACAATGAGCAGTTCTTC. Its protein is CASSSAGQAYNEQFF.

This clonotype was counted only a few times. The chain employs TRBV7-8 and TRBJ2-4; D uncertain. With 5 bases removed from V and 0 bases from J, the gap between germline ends came to 5 bases. Germline values: CDR1 SGHVS, CDR2 FQNEAQ. The CDR3 covers 13 residues. The CDR3 bases are TGTGCCAGCAGCACCGTAGCCAAAAACATTCAGTACTTC. Protein: CASSTVAKNIQYF.

This chain links TRBV18 with TRBJ1-2; the match to TRBD1 covers 7 bases. The CDR3 consists of 16 residues. J gave up 2 bases and V 1 base, and 7 bases lay outside the gene matches. From germline, CDR1 is KGHSH and CDR2 LQKENI. CDR3 sequence: CASSPRTDRLNYGYTF. Here the CDR3 DNA reads TGTGCCAGCTCACCACGCACGGACAGGTTAAACTATGGCTACACCTTC.

The V call is TRBV3-1, the J call TRBJ2-5; no reliable D call. Germline CDR1 LGHDT, CDR2 YNNKEL (reference sequence). The CDR3 covers 14 residues. Trimming took 4 bases from V and 3 from J, leaving 12 bases between them. CDR3 loop: CASSPDERKETQYF. The CDR3 nucleotides read TGTGCCAGCAGCCCCGATGAGAGAAAAGAGACCCAGTACTTC.

The chain uses TRBV14 and TRBJ1-1, with a tentative D call TRBD1 (5 bases). Germline V lookup: CDR1 SGHDN, CDR2 FVKESK. Trimming cost V 2 bases and J 3 bases, with 13 bases left between them. The CDR3 is 15 residues long. The CDR3 region is CASSQHDSTDTEAFF. The CDR3 nucleotides are TGTGCCAGCAGCCAACATGACAGCACGGACACTGAAGCTTTCTTT.

This clonotype has just a few counts. The J gene is TRBJ2-7, the V gene TRBV20-1; perhaps TRBD1 as D (6 bases). This CDR3 contains 14 residues. Trimming pared 5 bases from V and 2 bases from J, leaving 16 bases between. Germline CDR1 DFQATT, CDR2 SNEGSKA (reference sequence). The chain's CDR3 is CSALTGTRAYEQYF. CDR3 DNA: TGCAGTGCTTTAACAGGGACGCGGGCCTACGAGCAGTACTTC.

This clonotype was counted a few times. The gene calls are TRBV11-3 and TRBJ2-1; D unresolved. Germline V lookup: CDR1 SGHNT, CDR2 YENEEA. Trimming took off 0 bases at V and 5 bases at J, with 5 bases between the two ends. The CDR3 spans 13 residues. For the CDR3, the DNA is TGTGCCAGCAGCTTAGAGCTGGACAATGAGCAGTTCTTC. Translation: CASSLELDNEQFF.

This clonotype showed up just a few times. This sequence joins TRBV5-6 and TRBJ1-2, with 7 nucleotides matching TRBD1. V was pared by 0 bases and J by 8 bases, with 7 bases of the junction left unmatched. The CDR3 loop spans 14 amino acids. The germline CDR1 and CDR2 sequences are SGHDT and YYEEEE. In nucleotides, the CDR3 is TGTGCCAGCAGCTTGGGCACAGGGGTGAGCGGCTACACCTTC. Protein sequence: CASSLGTGVSGYTF.

The gene calls are TRBV29-1 and TRBJ1-1, with D perhaps TRBD1 (5 bases). The germline V gene encodes CDR1 SQVTM and CDR2 ANQGSEA. Between the trimmed V and J ends, which lost 7 bases and 1 base, there was a span of 13 bases. This CDR3 spans 13 amino acids. Written as DNA, the CDR3 is TGCAGCGGCGGGGGAGCTGGGAACACTGAAGCTTTCTTT. Residues: CSGGGAGNTEAFF.

V is TRBV20-1 and J is TRBJ2-1, with D possibly being TRBD2 (6 bases). There are 13 residues in the CDR3. Germline assignment: CDR1 DFQATT and CDR2 SNEGSKA (reference sequence). The V end was cut by 6 bases, the J end by 5 bases, with 14 bases between. The CDR3 loop is CSARPEGHNEQFF. The CDR3 coding sequence is TGCAGTGCGCGCCCGGAGGGTCACAATGAGCAGTTCTTC.

The sample holds a few counts of this clonotype. This rearrangement joins TRBV24-1 to TRBJ2-1, with 7 bases identical to TRBD1. After removal of 7 bases from V and 6 bases from J, the junction contained 11 bases not matched to a gene. In germline, CDR1 is KGHDR, CDR2 SFDVKD. CDR3 length equals 15 residues. The chain's CDR3 is CATSGTPGQSNEQFF. The CDR3 DNA sequence: TGTGCCACCAGCGGAACTCCGGGACAGAGCAATGAGCAGTTCTTC.

This chain uses TRBV24-1 with TRBJ2-6, with D uncertain. The CDR3 covers 16 residues. Per the germline V gene, CDR1 is KGHDR and CDR2 is SFDVKD. V dropped 3 bases and J dropped 0 bases, with 8 bases sitting between them. The chain's CDR3 is CATSDNQRSGANVLTF. The CDR3, as DNA: TGTGCCACCAGTGATAACCAGCGCTCTGGGGCCAACGTCCTGACTTTC.

This clonotype was seen a handful of times. The chain carries TRBV5-1 and TRBJ1-6; D unclear. The CDR3 spans 17 residues. CDR1 is SGHRS, CDR2 YFSETQ, per germline. The V and J ends lost 0 bases and 0 bases respectively, with 10 bases between them. CDR3 nucleotides: TGCGCCAGCAGCTTGGAACCTACTAGCTCCTATAATTCACCCCTCCACTTT. It yields the protein CASSLEPTSSYNSPLHF.

The chain employs TRBV24-1 and TRBJ2-3; D possibly corresponds to TRBD2 (6 bases). The V gene's germline CDR1 is KGHDR and CDR2 SFDVKD. V was pared by 4 bases and J by 6 bases, with 16 bases between. The length of the CDR3 is 15 residues. CDR3 sequence reads: CATSDRGAGSDTQYF. The CDR3 nucleotides read TGTGCCACCAGTGACCGTGGGGCGGGATCGGATACGCAGTATTTT.

This sequence joins TRBV15 and TRBJ1-5; D perhaps matches TRBD1 (5 bases). Germline assignment: CDR1 LNHNV and CDR2 YYDKDF (reference sequence). This CDR3 is built from 16 residues. V was pared by 1 base and J by 0 bases, with 10 bases between. The CDR3 DNA follows: TGTGCCACCAGCAGAGTACTCAGGGATAGCAATCAGCCCCAGCATTTT. Amino acids: CATSRVLRDSNQPQHF.

This clonotype was observed a handful of times. This chain uses TRBV11-2 with TRBJ1-3; D call uncertain. The CDR3 runs to 13 residues. Germline values: CDR1 SGHAT, CDR2 FQNNGV. V dropped 0 bases and J dropped 4 bases, with 4 bases sitting between them. This chain's CDR3 is CASSLESGNTIYF. The CDR3 nucleotides are TGTGCCAGCAGCTTAGAGTCCGGAAACACCATATATTTT.

In its sample, this clonotype was seen many times. The chain recombines TRBV20-1 with TRBJ2-1; 7 bases are shared with TRBD2. Germline CDR1 reads DFQATT; CDR2 reads SNEGSKA (reference sequence). This CDR3 spans 16 amino acids. The J segment lost 6 bases and the V segment lost 1 base, leaving 12 bases of the junction unmatched. Written as DNA, the CDR3 is TGCAGTGCTAGAGCTCCCTCCGGGAGGTTGAGCAATGAGCAGTTCTTC. Its translation is CSARAPSGRLSNEQFF.

This clonotype has only a few counts. The J gene is TRBJ2-5, the V gene TRBV12-3 or TRBV12-4, with 14 positions matching TRBD2. V lost 2 bases and J lost 5; bases outside the gene matches: 16. The CDR3 consists of 20 residues. The CDR3 loop reads CASSLPTAGLAGDPGETQYF. For the CDR3, the DNA is TGTGCCAGCAGTTTACCTACCGCGGGACTAGCGGGGGACCCGGGGGAGACCCAGTACTTC.

This clonotype has just a few counts. CDR3 region: CASSLLASTGRETQYF. The DNA of the CDR3 is TGTGCCAGCAGCTTGCTAGCCTCTACAGGACGGGAGACCCAGTACTTC. The V and J genes are TRBV7-3 and TRBJ2-5; perhaps D is TRBD1 or TRBD2 (5 bases each). This CDR3 spans 16 amino acids. CDR1 SGHTA and CDR2 FQGTGA come from the germline V gene. Trimming shortened V by 3 bases and J by 5 bases, and 19 bases separated the two germline ends.